This T cell receptor (beta chain) was recorded in a study of blood T cell repertoires in COVID-19. Across the whole study: The United States, Italy and Spain provided the acute and convalescent COVID-19 samples. PBMCs, B-cell-depleted T cells, or T cells were the source of the cDNA or gDNA that made up the material.

Original processing methods: Researchers report that nucleated cell counts were estimated from reference gene primer amplification. Measured with immunoSEQ multiplex PCR; TCRdb has only the in-frame clones, and not every one. V, J and clone size derive from that table, while D and trimming were established from the DNA sequence. The data contain fewer than 180,000 clones, over 65% of them singletons. Sequenced: peripheral blood. This receptor was identified in a man between 65 and 85 years old with acute or convalescent COVID-19.

The CDR3 DNA is TGCGCCAGCAGCTTGAGGGGGGGTTACAATGAGCAGTTCTTC. This sequence encodes CASSLRGGYNEQFF. The V call is TRBV5-1, the J call TRBJ2-1, with D perhaps matching TRBD2 (7 bases). The CDR3 runs to 14 residues. V lost 1 base to trimming and J lost 4 bases, with 9 bases between them. From germline, CDR1 is SGHRS and CDR2 YFSETQ.